This TCR beta chain emerged from a study of early T cells in non-severe SARS-CoV-2 infection. TCRdb reprocessed the 5' RACE reads via MiXCR and lists one record per CDR3 protein. The sample consists of some 28,000 distinct CDR3 sequences, 9.5% to 10% of them appearing once. This CDR3 spans 17 amino acids. Germline CDR1 reads KGHDR; CDR2 reads SFDVKD. J was trimmed by 4 bases and V by 3 bases; bases with no gene match: 12. The sample holds many counts of this clonotype. This TCR derives from an adult who was a healthcare worker with PCR-confirmed SARS-CoV-2 infection or an uninfected control (not recorded which). The chain couples TRBV24-1 to TRBJ2-5; 8 positions agree with TRBD1. The sequenced sample was whole blood. CDR3 sequence reads: CATSDTRGQGAGETQYF. In nucleotides, the CDR3 is TGTGCCACCAGTGATACGAGGGGGCAGGGGGCCGGAGAGACCCAGTACTTC.